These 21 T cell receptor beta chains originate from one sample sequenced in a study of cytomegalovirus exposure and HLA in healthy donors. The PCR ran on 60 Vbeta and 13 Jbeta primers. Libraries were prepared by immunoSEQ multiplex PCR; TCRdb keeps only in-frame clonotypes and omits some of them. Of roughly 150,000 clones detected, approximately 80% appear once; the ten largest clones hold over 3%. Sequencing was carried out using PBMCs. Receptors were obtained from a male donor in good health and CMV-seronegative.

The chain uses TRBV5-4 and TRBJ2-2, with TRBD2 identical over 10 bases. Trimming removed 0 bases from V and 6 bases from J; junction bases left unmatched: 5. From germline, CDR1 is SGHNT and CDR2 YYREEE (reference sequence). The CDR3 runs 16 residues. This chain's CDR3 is CASSLVASGGPGELFF. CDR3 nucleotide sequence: TGTGCCAGCAGCTTGGTTGCTAGCGGGGGACCCGGGGAGCTGTTTTTT.

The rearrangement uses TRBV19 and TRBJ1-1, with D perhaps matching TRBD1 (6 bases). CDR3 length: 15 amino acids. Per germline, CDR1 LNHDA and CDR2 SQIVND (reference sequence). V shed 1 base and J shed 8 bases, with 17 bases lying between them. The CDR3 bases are TGTGCCAGTAGTATAGCCCTGGGAAGGGGGGGGGAAGCTTTCTTT. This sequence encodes CASSIALGRGGEAFF.

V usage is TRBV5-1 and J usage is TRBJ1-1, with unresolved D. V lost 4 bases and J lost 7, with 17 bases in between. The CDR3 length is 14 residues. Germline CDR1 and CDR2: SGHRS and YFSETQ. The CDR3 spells CASSLRAQPLEAFF. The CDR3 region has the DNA TGCGCCAGCAGCCTGAGGGCCCAGCCGCTTGAAGCTTTCTTT.

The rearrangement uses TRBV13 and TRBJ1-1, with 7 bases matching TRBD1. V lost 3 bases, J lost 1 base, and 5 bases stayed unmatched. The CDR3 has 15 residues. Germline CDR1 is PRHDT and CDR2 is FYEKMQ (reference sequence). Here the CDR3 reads CASSLSTGKNTEAFF. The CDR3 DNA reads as TGTGCCAGCAGCTTGTCGACAGGGAAGAACACTGAAGCTTTCTTT.

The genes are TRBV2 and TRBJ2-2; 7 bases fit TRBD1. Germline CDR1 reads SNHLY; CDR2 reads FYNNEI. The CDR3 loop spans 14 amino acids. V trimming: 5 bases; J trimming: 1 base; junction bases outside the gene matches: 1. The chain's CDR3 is CASSWTGNTGELFF. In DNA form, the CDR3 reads TGTGCCAGCAGTTGGACAGGGAACACCGGGGAGCTGTTTTTT.

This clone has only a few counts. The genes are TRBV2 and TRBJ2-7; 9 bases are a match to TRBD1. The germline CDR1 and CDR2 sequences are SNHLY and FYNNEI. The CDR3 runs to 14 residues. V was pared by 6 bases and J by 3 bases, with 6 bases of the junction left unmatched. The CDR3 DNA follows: TGTGCCAGCAGGAAGACAGGGGGTAACTACGAGCAGTACTTC. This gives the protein CASRKTGGNYEQYF.

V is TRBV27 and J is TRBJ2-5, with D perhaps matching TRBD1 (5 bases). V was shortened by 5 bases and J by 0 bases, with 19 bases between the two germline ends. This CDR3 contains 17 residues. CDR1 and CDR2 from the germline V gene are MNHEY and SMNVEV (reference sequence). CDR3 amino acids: CASSTRTRRQYQETQYF. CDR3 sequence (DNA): TGTGCCAGCAGTACCCGAACGAGACGACAGTACCAAGAGACCCAGTACTTC.

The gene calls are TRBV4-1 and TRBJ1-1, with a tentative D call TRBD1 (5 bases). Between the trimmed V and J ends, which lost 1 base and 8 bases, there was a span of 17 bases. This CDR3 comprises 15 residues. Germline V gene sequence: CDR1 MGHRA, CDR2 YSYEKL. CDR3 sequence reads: CASSQVGGALVEAFF. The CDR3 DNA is TGCGCCAGCAGCCAAGTCGGAGGGGCACTAGTAGAAGCTTTCTTT.

The CDR3 DNA sequence: TGTGCCAGCACCCCAGGGGGGCCGTCCTATGGCTACACCTTC. Residues: CASTPGGPSYGYTF. The chain links TRBV6-6 to TRBJ1-2; 7 positions agree with TRBD1. V dropped 7 bases and J dropped 4; count of bases not matched to a gene: 9. Germline V lookup: CDR1 MNHNY, CDR2 SVGAGI (reference sequence). CDR3 length: 14 residues.

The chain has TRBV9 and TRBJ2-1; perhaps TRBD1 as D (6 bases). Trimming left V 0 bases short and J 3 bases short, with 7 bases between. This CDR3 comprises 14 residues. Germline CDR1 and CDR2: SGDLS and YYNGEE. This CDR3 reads CASSVVDSYNEQFF. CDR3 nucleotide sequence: TGTGCCAGCAGCGTAGTGGACAGCTACAATGAGCAGTTCTTC.

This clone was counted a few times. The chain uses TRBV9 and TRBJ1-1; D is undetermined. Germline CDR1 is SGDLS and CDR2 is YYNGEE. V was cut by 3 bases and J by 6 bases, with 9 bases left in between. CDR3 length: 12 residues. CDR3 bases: TGTGCCAGCAGCGCCACCGGGGCTGAAGCTTTCTTT. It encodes CASSATGAEAFF.

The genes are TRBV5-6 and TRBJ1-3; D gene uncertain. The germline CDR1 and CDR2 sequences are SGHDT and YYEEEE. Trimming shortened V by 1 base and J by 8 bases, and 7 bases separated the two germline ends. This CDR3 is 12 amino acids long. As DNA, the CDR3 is TGTGCCAGCAGCTTGCGCGGGCACACCATATATTTT. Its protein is CASSLRGHTIYF.

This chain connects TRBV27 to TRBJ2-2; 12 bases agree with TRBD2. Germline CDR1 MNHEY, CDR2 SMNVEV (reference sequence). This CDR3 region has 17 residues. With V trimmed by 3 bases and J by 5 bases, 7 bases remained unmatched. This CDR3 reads CASSFPPTSGRTGELFF. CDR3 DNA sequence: TGTGCCAGCAGTTTCCCCCCGACTAGCGGGAGAACCGGGGAGCTGTTTTTT.

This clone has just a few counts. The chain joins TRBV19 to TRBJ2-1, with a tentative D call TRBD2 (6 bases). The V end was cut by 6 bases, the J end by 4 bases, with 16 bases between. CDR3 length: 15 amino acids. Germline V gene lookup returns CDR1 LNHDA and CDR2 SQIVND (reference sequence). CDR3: CASSLDLEGYNEQFF. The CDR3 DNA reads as TGTGCCAGTAGCTTGGACCTGGAGGGTTACAATGAGCAGTTCTTC.

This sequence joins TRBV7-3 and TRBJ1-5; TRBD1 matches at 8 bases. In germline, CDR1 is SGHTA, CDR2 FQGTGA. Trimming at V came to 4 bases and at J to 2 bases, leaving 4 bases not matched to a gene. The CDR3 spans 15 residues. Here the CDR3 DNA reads TGTGCCAGCAGCTCAACAGGGGGAGGCAATCAGCCCCAGCATTTT. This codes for CASSSTGGGNQPQHF. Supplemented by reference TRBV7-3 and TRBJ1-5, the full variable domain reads GAGVSQTPSNKVTEKGKYVELRCDPISGHTALYWYRQSLGQGPEFLIYFQGTGAADDSGLPNDRFFAVRPEGSVSTLKIQRTERGDSAVYLCASSSTGGGNQPQHFGDGTRLSIL.

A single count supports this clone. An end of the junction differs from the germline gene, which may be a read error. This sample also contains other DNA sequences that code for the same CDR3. CDR3 bases: TGTGCCAGCAGCTTACGGGGGGGCGCGAACACCGGGGAGCTATTTTTT. Translated, it gives CASSLRGGANTGELFF. This chain connects TRBV7-2 to TRBJ2-2; TRBD2 matches at 8 bases. The CDR3 extends over 16 amino acids. Germline V lookup: CDR1 SGHTA, CDR2 FQGNSA.

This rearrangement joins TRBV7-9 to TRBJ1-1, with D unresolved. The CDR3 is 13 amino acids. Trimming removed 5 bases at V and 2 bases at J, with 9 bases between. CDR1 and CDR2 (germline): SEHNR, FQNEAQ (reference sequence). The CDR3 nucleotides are TGTGCCAGCAGCGCAGTGGCCAACACTGAAGCTTTCTTT. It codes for CASSAVANTEAFF.

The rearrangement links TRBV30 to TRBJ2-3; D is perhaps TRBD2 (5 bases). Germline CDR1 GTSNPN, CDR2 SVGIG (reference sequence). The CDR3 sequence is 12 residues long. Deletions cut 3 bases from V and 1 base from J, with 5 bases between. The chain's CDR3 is CAWSGGTDTQYF. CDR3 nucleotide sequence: TGTGCCTGGAGCGGGGGCACAGATACGCAGTATTTT.

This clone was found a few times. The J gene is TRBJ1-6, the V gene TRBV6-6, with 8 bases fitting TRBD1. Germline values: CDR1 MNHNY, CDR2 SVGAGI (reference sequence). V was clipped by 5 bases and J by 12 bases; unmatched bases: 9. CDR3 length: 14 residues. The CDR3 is CASSPGQASGPLHF. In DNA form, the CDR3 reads TGTGCCAGCAGTCCGGGACAGGCCTCTGGACCCCTCCACTTT.

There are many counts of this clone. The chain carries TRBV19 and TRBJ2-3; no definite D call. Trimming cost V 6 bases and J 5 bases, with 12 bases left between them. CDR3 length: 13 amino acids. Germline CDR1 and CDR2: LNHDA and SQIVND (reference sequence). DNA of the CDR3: TGTGCCAGTAGCCCTGCTCAGTTAGATACGCAGTATTTT. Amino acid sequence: CASSPAQLDTQYF.

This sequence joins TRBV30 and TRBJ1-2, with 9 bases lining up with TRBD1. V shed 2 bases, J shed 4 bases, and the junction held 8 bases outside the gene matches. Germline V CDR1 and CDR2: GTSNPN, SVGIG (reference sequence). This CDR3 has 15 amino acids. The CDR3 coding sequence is TGTGCCTGGAGTCTCCGGGACAGGGTTACCTATGGCTACACCTTC. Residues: CAWSLRDRVTYGYTF.